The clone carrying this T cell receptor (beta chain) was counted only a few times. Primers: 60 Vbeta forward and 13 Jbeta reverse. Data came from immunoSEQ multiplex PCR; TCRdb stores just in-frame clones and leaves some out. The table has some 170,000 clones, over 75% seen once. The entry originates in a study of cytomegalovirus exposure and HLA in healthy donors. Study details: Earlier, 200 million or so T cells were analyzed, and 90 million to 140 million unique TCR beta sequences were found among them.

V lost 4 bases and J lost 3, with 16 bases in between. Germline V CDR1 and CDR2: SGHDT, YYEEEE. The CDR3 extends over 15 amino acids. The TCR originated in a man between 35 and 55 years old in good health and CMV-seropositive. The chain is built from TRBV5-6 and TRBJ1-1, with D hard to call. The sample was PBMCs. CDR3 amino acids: CASSGEGLQYTEAFF. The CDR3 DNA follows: TGTGCCAGCAGCGGAGAGGGTCTTCAGTACACTGAAGCTTTCTTT.